The rows below give T cell receptor beta chains drawn from one sample of a study of cytomegalovirus exposure and HLA in healthy donors. TCRdb keeps only in-frame clones here, not all; method: immunoSEQ multiplex PCR. The table records roughly 200,000 clones, about 70% of them present only once. The sample consisted of PBMCs. These receptors originate from a woman aged 25 to 39 in good health and CMV-seronegative. The CDR3 runs from the conserved cysteine through the conserved F or W. Fields, in order: J gene, clone size, D gene, V gene, CDR3 protein, CDR3 DNA. D genes are given only for firm matches. Part of the rows lack a size; the others show once, few, many or a class for expanded clones.

>TRBJ2-2|few|NA|TRBV7-2
CASSLARSGELFF
TGTGCCAGCAGCTTAGCCAGATCCGGGGAGCTGTTTTTT
>TRBJ2-2|NA|TRBD1|TRBV6-1
CASSDLTGVAGELFF
TGTGCCAGCAGTGACCTGACAGGGGTCGCCGGGGAGCTGTTTTTT
>TRBJ1-3|NA|TRBD1|TRBV6-5
CASRKGRGTGNTIYF
TGTGCCAGCAGAAAAGGCAGGGGGACTGGAAACACCATATATTTT
>TRBJ2-5|NA|TRBD2|TRBV4-2
CASSQGTSGRIQETQYF
TGTGCCAGCAGCCAAGGGACTAGCGGGAGAATCCAAGAGACCCAGTACTTC
>TRBJ1-2|few|TRBD1|TRBV6-4
CASSAGQGVSYTF
TGTGCCAGCAGTGCCGGACAGGGAGTTAGCTACACCTTC
>TRBJ2-3|NA|NA|TRBV4-3
CASSQERRDTQYF
TGCGCCAGCAGCCAAGAGAGGCGAGATACGCAGTATTTT
>TRBJ1-1|NA|TRBD1|TRBV10-3
CAISETGVNTEAFF
TGTGCCATCAGTGAGACAGGGGTGAACACTGAAGCTTTCTTT
>TRBJ2-1|NA|TRBD2|TRBV7-9
CASSPDLAGVSNEQFF
TGTGCCAGCAGCCCCGACCTAGCGGGAGTGTCGAATGAGCAGTTCTTC
>TRBJ2-2|NA|NA|TRBV6-5
CASCEAITGELFF
TGTGCCAGCTGCGAGGCGATTACCGGGGAGCTGTTTTTT
>TRBJ2-7|NA|TRBD2|TRBV6-5
CASSRTSGGGEQYF
TGTGCCAGCAGTCGGACTAGCGGGGGCGGGGAGCAGTACTTC
>TRBJ2-5|NA|NA|TRBV9
CASSALNHGLETQYF
TGTGCCAGCAGCGCCCTCAACCACGGGTTGGAGACCCAGTACTTC
>TRBJ1-5|NA|TRBD1|TRBV15
CATSLDRVGNQPQHF
TGTGCCACCAGCCTGGACAGGGTGGGAAATCAGCCCCAGCATTTT
>TRBJ1-5|NA|TRBD1|TRBV6-1
CASLRQGASQPQHF
TGTGCCAGTCTTCGACAGGGGGCTAGTCAGCCCCAGCATTTT
>TRBJ2-1|NA|NA|TRBV5-1
CASSAVRGAEQFF
TGCGCCAGCAGCGCCGTTCGCGGGGCAGAGCAGTTCTTC
>TRBJ1-5|few|NA|TRBV6-1
CASSEAPFQPQHF
TGTGCCAGCAGTGAAGCCCCCTTTCAGCCCCAGCATTTT
>TRBJ1-1|NA|TRBD1|TRBV13
CASILRGRGGAFF
TGTGCCAGCATCTTGAGGGGGCGCGGGGGGGCTTTCTTT
>TRBJ2-7|NA|TRBD1|TRBV4-3
CASSQGTGQSYEQYF
TGCGCCAGCAGCCAGGGGACAGGGCAATCCTACGAGCAGTACTTC